The 24 T cell receptor beta chains reported below all come from one sample, sequenced in a study of cytomegalovirus exposure and HLA in healthy donors. PCR employed 60 Vbeta and 13 Jbeta primers. Assay used: immunoSEQ multiplex PCR; TCRdb lists only in-frame clones, some missing. The profile covers just over 95,000 clones, with nearly 80% appearing a single time and about 4% taken by the ten largest. Material: PBMCs. These receptors came from a woman in her 40s in good health and CMV-seropositive.

J is TRBJ1-3 and V is TRBV27; 7 positions agree with TRBD1. V shed 6 bases, J shed 3 bases, and the junction held 5 bases outside the gene matches. The CDR3 loop spans 14 amino acids. CDR1 is MNHEY, CDR2 SMNVEV, per germline (reference sequence). CDR3 sequence: CASRPTGDGNTIYF. The CDR3 DNA reads as TGTGCCAGCAGGCCCACAGGGGATGGAAACACCATATATTTT.

The J gene is TRBJ2-3, the V gene TRBV30, with 8 bases aligning to TRBD2. The ends lost 0 bases at V and 6 bases at J; junction bases unmatched: 14. The V gene's germline CDR1 is GTSNPN and CDR2 SVGIG (reference sequence). The CDR3 covers 17 residues. The CDR3 loop is CAWSVGSSGFSLDTQYF. CDR3 DNA sequence: TGTGCCTGGAGTGTAGGGTCTAGCGGGTTTAGTCTCGATACGCAGTATTTT.

This clone was counted a single time. The chain uses TRBV5-4 and TRBJ1-2; D is possibly TRBD1 (6 bases). V shed 4 bases and J shed 2 bases, with 6 bases lying between them. CDR1 and CDR2 from the germline V gene are SGHNT and YYREEE (reference sequence). CDR3 length: 12 amino acids. In DNA, the CDR3 is TGTGCCAGCAGCGGGGGCAACTATGGCTACACCTTC. Translating it yields CASSGGNYGYTF.

This rearrangement joins TRBV5-4 to TRBJ1-1, with D unresolved. The germline V and J ends were trimmed by 3 bases and 7 bases, with 19 bases remaining between them. Germline assignment: CDR1 SGHNT and CDR2 YYREEE (reference sequence). The CDR3 covers 15 residues. CDR3 region: CASSSPKQANFEAFF. The CDR3 DNA is TGTGCCAGCAGCTCTCCCAAGCAGGCGAACTTTGAAGCTTTCTTT.

The chain uses TRBV7-9 and TRBJ2-7, with TRBD2 matching 8 bases. Unmatched junction bases numbered 12, after V lost 3 bases and J lost 2 bases. Germline V gives CDR1 SEHNR, CDR2 FQNEAQ (reference sequence). This CDR3 comprises 17 residues. CDR3 in amino acids: CASSFGAGTREPYEQYF. In DNA, the CDR3 is TGTGCCAGCAGCTTCGGGGCCGGGACTAGGGAACCCTACGAGCAGTACTTC. The variable domain in full, with the rest retrieved from reference TRBV7-9 and TRBJ2-7, is DTGVSQNPRHKITKRGQNVTFRCDPISEHNRLYWYRQTLGQGPEFLTYFQNEAQLEKSRLLSDRFSAERPKGSFSTLEIQRTEQGDSAMYLCASSFGAGTREPYEQYFGPGTRLTVT.

The V call is TRBV7-9, the J call TRBJ1-3, with 7 bases fitting TRBD1. The CDR3 has 16 residues. V lost 3 bases to trimming and J lost 0 bases; unmatched junction nucleotides: 5. The germline V gene has CDR1 SEHNR and CDR2 FQNEAQ (reference sequence). The CDR3 is CASSFSDRDSGNTIYF. CDR3 DNA: TGTGCCAGCAGCTTCTCCGACAGGGACTCTGGAAACACCATATATTTT.

The chain joins TRBV5-1 to TRBJ2-5, with 8 bases matching TRBD2. The junction had 7 bases not matched to a gene; V was cut back by 4 bases and J by 2 bases. Per the germline V gene, CDR1 is SGHRS and CDR2 is YFSETQ. The CDR3 is 15 residues long. The CDR3 protein is CASSPGTSGQETQYF. Written as DNA, the CDR3 is TGCGCCAGCAGCCCTGGGACTAGTGGGCAAGAGACCCAGTACTTC. Full variable domain (outside the CDR3, taken from reference TRBV5-1 and TRBJ2-5): KAGVTQTPRYLIKTRGQQVTLSCSPISGHRSVSWYQQTPGQGLQFLFEYFSETQRNKGNFPGRFSGRQFSNSRSEMNVSTLELGDSALYLCASSPGTSGQETQYFGPGTRLLVL.

This clone has a handful of counts. The chain carries TRBV2 and TRBJ1-4; 7 nucleotides line up with TRBD1. Germline assignment: CDR1 SNHLY and CDR2 FYNNEI. V dropped 0 bases and J dropped 6; count of bases not matched to a gene: 16. This CDR3 spans 19 amino acids. CDR3 DNA sequence: TGTGCCAGCAGTGAAGCGAGGACAGGCGAAAGCGCCTTACATGAAAAACTGTTTTTT. Residues: CASSEARTGESALHEKLFF.

This rearrangement joins TRBV19 to TRBJ2-3; no clear D gene. CDR3 length: 14 residues. Per germline, CDR1 LNHDA and CDR2 SQIVND (reference sequence). The V and J ends lost 3 bases and 9 bases respectively, with 16 bases between them. CDR3 bases: TGTGCCAGTAGTATTCCCCCCTACAGTCAAACGCAGTATTTT. It encodes CASSIPPYSQTQYF.

The chain joins TRBV6-5 to TRBJ1-6; D unclear. Germline loops: CDR1 MNHEY, CDR2 SVGAGI. Trimming pared 2 bases from V and 7 bases from J, leaving 6 bases between. CDR3 length equals 13 residues. The CDR3 DNA sequence: TGTGCCAGCAGTTACGGGAGAAATTCACCCCTCCACTTT. Translation gives CASSYGRNSPLHF.

This clone has only one observation. The CDR3 loop is CSAQGNTEAFF. The CDR3 nucleotides read TGCAGCGCGCAGGGGAACACTGAAGCTTTCTTT. This chain uses TRBV29-1 with TRBJ1-1, with a weak D call TRBD1 (5 bases). This CDR3 region has 11 residues. Trimming removed 7 bases at V and 1 base at J, with 7 bases between. In germline, CDR1 is SQVTM, CDR2 ANQGSEA.

In its sample, this clone ranks as medium-sized. The chain combines TRBV28 with TRBJ2-7, with D maybe TRBD2 (6 bases). Germline V gives CDR1 MDHEN, CDR2 SYDVKM. The ends were cut back, 6 bases at V and 7 bases at J, with 13 bases in the middle. The CDR3 contains 12 residues. The CDR3 spells CASSPLGGEQYF. The CDR3 nucleotides are TGTGCCAGCAGCCCCCTCGGAGGGGAGCAGTACTTC.

This clone was counted between two and nine times. The chain joins TRBV19 to TRBJ2-1; 9 nucleotides align to TRBD1. CDR3 size: 15 residues. Germline assignment: CDR1 LNHDA and CDR2 SQIVND (reference sequence). Trimming cost V 5 bases and J 6 bases; bases outside gene matches: 8. The CDR3 nucleotides read TGTGCCAGTAGTCCGACAGGGGGTGTTAGCAATGAGCAGTTCTTC. This gives the protein CASSPTGGVSNEQFF.

This chain links TRBV6-1 with TRBJ2-2; D ambiguous. Germline CDR1 and CDR2: MNHNS and SASEGT. V shed 2 bases and J shed 2 bases, with 6 bases lying between them. The CDR3 length is 14 residues. The chain's CDR3 is CASSEYFNTGELFF. In DNA, the CDR3 is TGTGCCAGCAGTGAATATTTTAACACCGGGGAGCTGTTTTTT.

V usage is TRBV6-5 and J usage is TRBJ2-5; 10 bases are a match to TRBD2. Trimming at V came to 4 bases and at J to 5 bases, leaving 7 bases not matched to a gene. Germline V lookup: CDR1 MNHEY, CDR2 SVGAGI. The CDR3 is made up of 15 amino acids. CDR3 sequence: CASSSSGSPGETQYF. The CDR3 nucleotides are TGTGCCAGCAGTTCTAGCGGGAGTCCAGGGGAGACCCAGTACTTC.

The chain recombines TRBV18 with TRBJ2-1; TRBD1 matches 8 bases. Germline V gene sequence: CDR1 KGHSH, CDR2 LQKENI. V gave up 5 bases and J gave up 6 bases; unmatched junction bases: 9. The CDR3 runs to 15 residues. The CDR3 sequence: CASSGGTGQGNEQFF. CDR3 DNA: TGTGCCAGCTCAGGAGGGACAGGACAGGGCAATGAGCAGTTCTTC.

The rearrangement links TRBV18 to TRBJ2-7; weak D call: TRBD2 (6 bases). This CDR3 contains 15 residues. Per the germline V gene, CDR1 is KGHSH and CDR2 is LQKENI. The V end lost 3 bases, the J end lost 0 bases, and 12 bases lay between the germline ends. Here the CDR3 DNA reads TGTGCCAGCTCACCCGGGGTAGCGGACTCCTACGAGCAGTACTTC. This sequence encodes CASSPGVADSYEQYF.

This clone was observed a few times. V gene TRBV6-5 combines with J gene TRBJ2-1; 10 bases fit TRBD1. Trimming removed 4 bases from V and 7 bases from J; junction bases left unmatched: 4. The germline V gene has CDR1 MNHEY and CDR2 SVGAGI. The CDR3 spans 14 residues. In nucleotides, the CDR3 is TGTGCCAGCAGTTTCGGGACAGGGGAGAATGAGCAGTTCTTC. This encodes CASSFGTGENEQFF.

This clone occurred a few times. The V and J genes are TRBV6-1 and TRBJ1-1, with D uncertain. CDR1 and CDR2 (germline): MNHNS, SASEGT. Trimming removed 4 bases from V and 5 bases from J, with 14 bases in between. The CDR3 contains 14 residues. Written as DNA, the CDR3 is TGTGCCAGCAGTGCGGAGGACGCGGGGACTGAAGCTTTCTTT. Translated: CASSAEDAGTEAFF.

This clone was observed a handful of times. The chain recombines TRBV4-2 with TRBJ2-3, with D perhaps TRBD2 (5 bases). The germline V gene has CDR1 LGHNA and CDR2 YNFKEQ. V was clipped by 1 base and J by 0 bases, with 11 bases between them. The CDR3 length is 16 residues. The DNA for the CDR3 is TGTGCCAGCAGCCAAGGAGCGGACTCTAGCACAGATACGCAGTATTTT. It yields the protein CASSQGADSSTDTQYF.

The genes are TRBV7-9 and TRBJ2-7; TRBD2 matches 9 bases. V lost 0 bases, J lost 3 bases, and 6 bases stayed unmatched. Germline V gene sequence: CDR1 SEHNR, CDR2 FQNEAQ (reference sequence). CDR3 length: 16 amino acids. Here the CDR3 reads CASSLAGTSKVYEQYF. The DNA of the CDR3 is TGTGCCAGCAGCTTAGCCGGGACTAGCAAGGTCTACGAGCAGTACTTC.

V and J are TRBV20-1 and TRBJ2-3; no clear D. The CDR3 runs 11 residues. Germline lookup yields CDR1 DFQATT and CDR2 SNEGSKA (reference sequence). Trimming removed 3 bases from V and 7 bases from J, with 8 bases in between. The CDR3 loop is CSARLVYTQYF. CDR3 nucleotides: TGCAGTGCTAGGCTAGTATATACGCAGTATTTT.

The chain is built from TRBV28 and TRBJ2-7, with D unresolved. Per germline, CDR1 MDHEN and CDR2 SYDVKM. Trimming removed 4 bases from V and 1 base from J, with 5 bases in between. The CDR3 totals 12 residues. The CDR3 DNA sequence: TGTGCCAGCAGTTACCTATCCTACGAGCAGTACTTC. Translated: CASSYLSYEQYF.

The chain links TRBV7-6 to TRBJ2-1, with D tentatively TRBD2 (5 bases). Trimming shortened V by 2 bases and J by 4 bases, and 6 bases separated the two germline ends. The CDR3 runs 13 residues. Germline V gene lookup returns CDR1 SGHVS and CDR2 FNYEAQ. The CDR3, as DNA: TGTGCCAGCAGCTTACGGGAATACAATGAGCAGTTCTTC. Residues: CASSLREYNEQFF.